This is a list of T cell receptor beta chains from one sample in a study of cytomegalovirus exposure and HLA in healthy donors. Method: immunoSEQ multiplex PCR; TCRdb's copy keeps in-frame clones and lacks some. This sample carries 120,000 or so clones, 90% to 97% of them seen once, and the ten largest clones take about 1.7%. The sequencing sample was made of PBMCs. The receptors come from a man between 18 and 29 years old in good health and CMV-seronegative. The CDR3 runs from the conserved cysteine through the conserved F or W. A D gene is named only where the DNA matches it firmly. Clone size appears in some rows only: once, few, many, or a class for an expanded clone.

CASSSSGHPFQETQYF	TGTGCCAGCAGCTCGTCGGGACACCCCTTCCAAGAGACCCAGTACTTC	TRBV11-3	TRBJ2-5	-	-
CSVPRTSGTHNEQFF	TGCAGCGTTCCAAGGACTAGCGGGACTCACAATGAGCAGTTCTTC	TRBV29-1	TRBJ2-1	TRBD2	-
CASNSAAYEQYF	TGTGCCAGCAATAGCGCAGCCTACGAGCAGTACTTC	TRBV6-1	TRBJ2-7	-	-
CASSPDSSAYGYTF	TGTGCCAGCAGCCCGGACAGCTCAGCCTATGGCTACACCTTC	TRBV5-4	TRBJ1-2	-	-
CSASSRETQYF	TGCAGTGCTAGCAGCAGGGAGACCCAGTACTTC	TRBV20-1	TRBJ2-5	-	-
CASSHDSTPYEQYF	TGTGCCAGCAGCCATGACAGTACCCCTTACGAGCAGTACTTC	TRBV5-4	TRBJ2-7	-	-
CASSDIHEQYF	TGTGCCAGCAGTGATATCCACGAGCAGTACTTC	TRBV2	TRBJ2-7	-	-
CASSLSGDYEQYF	TGTGCCAGCAGCTTGTCAGGGGACTACGAGCAGTACTTC	TRBV5-6	TRBJ2-7	-	-
CASSLAVAVNTEAFF	TGTGCCAGCAGCTTAGCTGTGGCAGTTAACACTGAAGCTTTCTTT	TRBV7-2	TRBJ1-1	-	-
CASSPQTGSGGYTF	TGTGCCAGTAGCCCCCAGACAGGGAGTGGCGGCTACACCTTC	TRBV19	TRBJ1-2	TRBD1	-
CASSQETETSYEQYF	TGCGCCAGCAGCCAGGAGACAGAAACCTCCTACGAGCAGTACTTC	TRBV4-3	TRBJ2-7	-	-
CAWSGLAVSGELFF	TGTGCCTGGAGTGGACTAGCGGTGTCTGGGGAGCTGTTTTTT	TRBV30	TRBJ2-2	TRBD2	-
CAWSEGLAGHEQFF	TGTGCCTGGAGTGAGGGACTAGCAGGGCATGAGCAGTTCTTC	TRBV30	TRBJ2-1	TRBD2	few
CASRSRLVQETQYF	TGTGCCAGCAGATCGAGACTAGTCCAAGAGACCCAGTACTTC	TRBV28	TRBJ2-5	-	-
CASSPGTSGHEQYF	TGTGCCAGCAGTCCCGGGACTAGCGGGCACGAGCAGTACTTC	TRBV27	TRBJ2-7	TRBD2	-
CASSQDFGDSTYNEQFF	TGCGCCAGCAGCCAAGATTTTGGGGACTCCACCTACAATGAGCAGTTCTTC	TRBV4-3	TRBJ2-1	-	-